The 32 T cell receptor beta chains below all came from one sample that was sequenced in a study of blood T cell repertoires in COVID-19. The data were produced by immunoSEQ multiplex PCR, yet TCRdb's version contains in-frame clones alone and is incomplete. The repertoire holds about 80,000 clones, with around 77% as singletons. The sample was peripheral blood. The receptors here all came from a man between 65 and 80 years old with active or convalescent COVID-19.

The chain carries TRBV5-7 and TRBJ2-1; D not resolved. TRBV5-7 is recorded as an ORF, its role being uncertain. V was pared by 1 base and J by 13 bases, with 3 bases between. This CDR3 is built from 9 residues. DNA of the CDR3: TGTGCCAGCAGCTTGACACAGTTCTTC. It yields the protein CASSLTQFF.

V usage is TRBV18 and J usage is TRBJ1-5; 7 bases fit TRBD1. The V segment lost 6 bases and the J segment 7 bases; nucleotides outside the gene matches: 9. The CDR3 loop spans 14 amino acids. Looked up from germline, CDR1 is KGHSH and CDR2 is LQKENI. The CDR3: CASSRQGGFQPQHF. CDR3 sequence (DNA): TGTGCCAGCTCTCGTCAGGGGGGTTTCCAGCCCCAGCATTTT.

This clone appeared once. The J gene is TRBJ2-7, the V gene TRBV11-2; D is unclear. The CDR3 runs 14 residues. The germline V gene encodes CDR1 SGHAT and CDR2 FQNNGV. Trimming removed 1 base from V and 3 bases from J, with 10 bases in between. CDR3 DNA sequence: TGTGCCAGCAGCTTAGTACAGTATGGCTACGAGCAGTACTTC. Its translation is CASSLVQYGYEQYF.

The J gene is TRBJ2-5, the V gene TRBV2; 11 nucleotides match TRBD2. The V gene end was trimmed by 8 bases and the J gene end by 5 bases; junction bases not matched to a gene: 4. Germline values: CDR1 SNHLY, CDR2 FYNNEI. The CDR3 consists of 13 residues. Here the CDR3 DNA reads TGTGCCAGCTTAGCGGGGGGGCCTGAGACCCAGTACTTC. Its protein is CASLAGGPETQYF.

This chain joins TRBV28 and TRBJ1-5; 7 bases line up with TRBD1. Germline loops: CDR1 MDHEN, CDR2 SYDVKM. V dropped 4 bases and J dropped 4; count of bases not matched to a gene: 7. The length of the CDR3 is 15 residues. CDR3 nucleotide sequence: TGTGCCAGCAGTTCCCCACAGGGGTGGAATCAGCCCCAGCATTTT. Protein product: CASSSPQGWNQPQHF.

This chain connects TRBV15 to TRBJ2-1; 8 nucleotides match TRBD2. Germline CDR1 LNHNV, CDR2 YYDKDF (reference sequence). J lost 7 bases, V lost 4 bases, and 9 bases had no gene match. CDR3 size: 15 residues. The CDR3 protein is CATSTGGEGRNEQFF. In DNA form, the CDR3 reads TGTGCCACCAGCACCGGGGGGGAGGGGCGGAATGAGCAGTTCTTC. The whole variable domain, remainder taken from reference TRBV15 and TRBJ2-1, is DAMVIQNPRYQVTQFGKPVTLSCSQTLNHNVMYWYQQKSSQAPKLLFHYYDKDFNNEADTPDNFQSRRPNTSFCFLDIRSPGLGDTAMYLCATSTGGEGRNEQFFGPGTRLTVL.

Only one count was recorded for this clone. The J gene is TRBJ2-1, the V gene TRBV12-5, with D possibly matching TRBD1 (5 bases). Germline V gene lookup returns CDR1 LGHNT and CDR2 FRNRAP. CDR3 length: 13 residues. The CDR3 DNA sequence: TGTCCGTGGGGCCGTATTGTCCACAATGAGCAGTTCTTC. This codes for CPWGRIVHNEQFF. Combining the CDR3 with reference TRBV12-5 and TRBJ2-1 gives the whole variable domain DARVTQTPRHKVTEMGQEVTMRCQPILGHNTVFWYRQTMMQGLELLAYFRNRAPLDDSGMPKDRFSAEMPDATLATLKIQPSEPRDSAVYFCPWGRIVHNEQFFGPGTRLTVL.

The gene calls are TRBV28 and TRBJ1-2; D may be TRBD1 (6 bases). This CDR3 contains 12 residues. Deletions cut 9 bases from V and 5 bases from J, with 13 bases between. From germline, CDR1 is MDHEN and CDR2 SYDVKM. Written as DNA, the CDR3 is TGTGCCAGTGAACAGGGTCGTTATGGCTACACCTTC. Its translation is CASEQGRYGYTF.

The chain combines TRBV10-3 with TRBJ2-7; a possible D gene is TRBD1 (5 bases). The CDR3 spans 13 residues. V was clipped by 2 bases and J by 5 bases, with 10 bases between them. Germline V gene data show CDR1 as ENHRY and CDR2 as SYGVKD. CDR3 protein: CAISETPGNEQYF. DNA for the CDR3: TGTGCCATCAGTGAGACACCAGGGAACGAGCAGTACTTC.

This sequence joins TRBV5-4 and TRBJ2-3, with D possibly TRBD2 on 5 matching bases. V dropped 0 bases and J dropped 6 bases, with 8 bases sitting between them. This CDR3 contains 13 residues. Germline-derived CDR1 and CDR2 are SGHNT and YYREEE (reference sequence). The CDR3 nucleotides are TGTGCCAGCAGCTTGGAACAGCGGGATACGCAGTATTTT. Encoded protein: CASSLEQRDTQYF.

This clone was counted only a few times. The rearrangement links TRBV13 to TRBJ1-1, with a possible D match to TRBD1 (5 bases). The CDR3 is made up of 14 amino acids. V lost 3 bases, J lost 3 bases, and 11 bases lay in between. CDR1 and CDR2 (germline): PRHDT, FYEKMQ (reference sequence). CDR3 coding DNA: TGTGCCAGCAGCTTCGGGGGGGGAGACACTGAAGCTTTCTTT. Translating gives CASSFGGGDTEAFF.

The DNA of the CDR3 is TGTGCCAGCAGAACAGGGTTCGGGGAGCTGTTTTTT. Translated, it gives CASRTGFGELFF. This chain uses TRBV28 with TRBJ2-2; perhaps TRBD1 as D (6 bases). Between the trimmed V and J ends, which lost 6 bases and 7 bases, there was a span of 9 bases. Germline CDR1 and CDR2: MDHEN and SYDVKM. There are 12 residues in the CDR3.

The rearrangement links TRBV12-3 or TRBV12-4 to TRBJ2-5, with 7 bases identical to TRBD1. Trimming removed 7 bases from V and 4 bases from J; junction bases left unmatched: 6. CDR3 length: 13 amino acids. CDR3 sequence (DNA): TGTGCCAGCAATTCCCGACAGGGAGAGACCCAGTACTTC. It is translated as CASNSRQGETQYF.

This clone has only a few counts. The rearrangement joins TRBV6-5 to TRBJ2-7; tentatively, D is TRBD2 (5 bases). CDR1 and CDR2 (germline): MNHEY, SVGAGI. Between the trimmed V and J ends, which lost 0 bases and 3 bases, there was a span of 9 bases. CDR3 length: 14 residues. CDR3 nucleotides: TGTGCCAGCAGTTACTCCCTGGGAGACTACGAGCAGTACTTC. The encoded protein is CASSYSLGDYEQYF.

The chain links TRBV7-9 to TRBJ2-3; 9 nucleotides line up with TRBD2. The CDR3 length is 15 residues. Per the germline V gene, CDR1 is SEHNR and CDR2 is FQNEAQ (reference sequence). V shed 5 bases and J 4 bases; nucleotides not matched to a gene: 7. The DNA of the CDR3 is TGTGCCAGCAGCCCTGGACTAGCGAGGGCAGATACGCAGTATTTT. Translated: CASSPGLARADTQYF.

This clone was picked up many times. The chain combines TRBV2 with TRBJ2-7, with 9 bases fitting TRBD1. This CDR3 is 14 amino acids long. The V and J ends lost 6 bases and 2 bases, in that order; junction bases with no gene match: 5. CDR1 and CDR2 from the germline V gene are SNHLY and FYNNEI. The CDR3 sequence is CASRAQGATYEQYF. DNA of the CDR3: TGTGCCAGCAGGGCACAGGGGGCGACCTACGAGCAGTACTTC.

The genes are TRBV27 and TRBJ1-2; TRBD1 matches at 9 bases. This CDR3 contains 14 residues. V shed 6 bases, J shed 7 bases, and the junction held 9 bases outside the gene matches. Per germline, CDR1 MNHEY and CDR2 SMNVEV (reference sequence). Written as DNA, the CDR3 is TGTGCCAGCAGAAATACAGGGGGCGAAGGTGGCTACACCTTC. As protein: CASRNTGGEGGYTF.

The chain links TRBV11-2 to TRBJ2-5; D might be TRBD2 (6 bases). This CDR3 is 13 amino acids long. The V end was cut by 6 bases, the J end by 2 bases, with 10 bases between. CDR1 is SGHAT and CDR2 is FQNNGV in the germline V gene. CDR3 nucleotides: TGTGCCAGCAGACCGGGGGTACAAGAGACCCAGTACTTC. Encoded protein: CASRPGVQETQYF.

In this sample, this clone is medium-sized (0.01 to 0.1%). The CDR3 coding sequence is TGTGCCAGCAGCGAACTAGCCTACGAGCAGTACTTC. It is translated as CASSELAYEQYF. The rearrangement joins TRBV11-2 to TRBJ2-7, with a weak D call TRBD2 (5 bases). Trimming stripped 5 bases from V and 2 bases from J, with 7 bases between. The CDR3 has 12 amino acids. Germline values: CDR1 SGHAT, CDR2 FQNNGV.

The V call is TRBV18, the J call TRBJ1-4, with 9 bases that match TRBD1. Germline CDR1 and CDR2: KGHSH and LQKENI. V lost 6 bases, J lost 7 bases, and 6 bases stayed unmatched. The CDR3 is 14 residues long. Here the CDR3 DNA reads TGTGCCAGCTCCAAGGACAGGGGTGGTGAAAAACTGTTTTTT. Translating gives CASSKDRGGEKLFF.

The V gene is TRBV28, the J gene TRBJ2-7, with D perhaps TRBD1 (8 bases). Trimming took off 9 bases at V and 2 bases at J, with 20 bases between the two ends. The CDR3 is made up of 15 amino acids. The germline gives CDR1 MDHEN, CDR2 SYDVKM. In DNA form, the CDR3 reads TGTGCCAGTCGAGCGGGACAGGCGGTTACCTACGAGCAGTACTTC. This translates into CASRAGQAVTYEQYF.

This chain links TRBV6-4 with TRBJ2-3; 10 bases map to TRBD1. The V segment lost 8 bases and the J segment 8 bases; nucleotides outside the gene matches: 13. The CDR3 totals 15 residues. Germline-derived CDR1 and CDR2 are MRHNA and SNTAGT. CDR3 nucleotide sequence: TGTGCCAGCGCCCCGACAGGGGGCGAATCGATTACGCAGTATTTT. Protein sequence: CASAPTGGESITQYF.

V usage is TRBV24-1 and J usage is TRBJ2-3; D unresolved. Germline CDR1 KGHDR, CDR2 SFDVKD. Trimming took 3 bases from V and 4 from J, leaving 10 bases between them. There are 14 residues in the CDR3. CDR3 sequence: CATSDPHSPDTQYF. CDR3 coding DNA: TGTGCCACCAGTGATCCCCACTCCCCAGATACGCAGTATTTT.

This chain uses TRBV9 with TRBJ2-3, with 7 bases aligning to TRBD2. J was trimmed by 3 bases and V by 4 bases; bases with no gene match: 8. The CDR3 totals 15 residues. Germline V gene data show CDR1 as SGDLS and CDR2 as YYNGEE. The CDR3 bases are TGTGCCAGCAGCCCACTAGCGAAGGTAACAGATACGCAGTATTTT. Translated: CASSPLAKVTDTQYF.

The V gene is TRBV28, the J gene TRBJ2-7; perhaps TRBD1 as D (5 bases). The CDR3 sequence is 12 residues long. CDR1 and CDR2 (germline): MDHEN, SYDVKM. V lost 5 bases to trimming and J lost 2 bases, with 7 bases between them. The CDR3 reads CASSQGPYEQYF. CDR3 DNA: TGTGCCAGCAGTCAGGGCCCCTACGAGCAGTACTTC.

The chain combines TRBV13 with TRBJ1-6; 11 bases fit TRBD1. CDR1 is PRHDT and CDR2 is FYEKMQ in the germline V gene (reference sequence). Trimming took 8 bases from V and 10 from J; bases not matched to a gene: 7. CDR3 size: 14 residues. The CDR3 DNA is TGTGCCAGCGCACGGACAGGGGGCCGGTCACCCCTCCACTTT. Residues: CASARTGGRSPLHF. Drawing the rest from reference TRBV13 and TRBJ1-6, the complete variable domain is AAGVIQSPRHLIKEKRETATLKCYPIPRHDTVYWYQQGPGQDPQFLISFYEKMQSDKGSIPDRFSAQQFSDYHSELNMSSLELGDSALYFCASARTGGRSPLHFGNGTRLTVT.

This chain uses TRBV27 with TRBJ1-4; D is ambiguous. Germline-derived CDR1 and CDR2 are MNHEY and SMNVEV (reference sequence). The ends were cut back, 2 bases at V and 0 bases at J, with 7 bases in the middle. The CDR3 has 15 residues. CDR3 nucleotides: TGTGCCAGCAGTTTAAATCTCGCAACTAATGAAAAACTGTTTTTT. It codes for CASSLNLATNEKLFF. Full variable domain (rest looked up from reference TRBV27 and TRBJ1-4): EAQVTQNPRYLITVTGKKLTVTCSQNMNHEYMSWYRQDPGLGLRQIYYSMNVEVTDKGDVPEGYKVSRKEKRNFPLILESPSPNQTSLYFCASSLNLATNEKLFFGSGTQLSVL.

This clone was seen a single time. V is TRBV28 and J is TRBJ2-7; possibly TRBD2 for D (6 bases). Germline V gene lookup returns CDR1 MDHEN and CDR2 SYDVKM. The CDR3 is 15 amino acids. The V end lost 5 bases, the J end lost 5 bases, and 19 bases lay between the germline ends. The CDR3 is CASSRPHGGFNEQYF. In nucleotides, the CDR3 is TGTGCCAGCAGTAGACCTCACGGGGGTTTCAACGAGCAGTACTTC.

V usage is TRBV10-3 and J usage is TRBJ2-5; 9 positions match TRBD2. This CDR3 contains 15 residues. Germline CDR1 and CDR2: ENHRY and SYGVKD. Losses at the gene ends were 0 bases for V and 4 bases for J; bases not matched to a gene: 3. CDR3 protein: CAISESRGGAETQYF. CDR3 in DNA: TGTGCCATCAGTGAGTCGCGGGGGGGGGCAGAGACCCAGTACTTC.

The V and J genes are TRBV24-1 and TRBJ2-3, with D possibly being TRBD2 (6 bases). Trimming took 4 bases from V and 5 from J, leaving 15 bases between them. CDR3 length: 15 residues. Germline V gene sequence: CDR1 KGHDR, CDR2 SFDVKD. The CDR3 coding sequence is TGTGCCACCAGTGAGGCGGGGCTGATGGTAGATACGCAGTATTTT. It yields the protein CATSEAGLMVDTQYF.

The chain joins TRBV28 to TRBJ2-2, with 9 bases identical to TRBD1. The CDR3 consists of 14 residues. With V trimmed by 4 bases and J by 7 bases, 4 bases remained unmatched. The germline V gene encodes CDR1 MDHEN and CDR2 SYDVKM. The CDR3 DNA reads as TGTGCCAGCAGTTCGGGACAGGGAGTCGGGGAGCTGTTTTTT. As protein: CASSSGQGVGELFF.

This chain uses TRBV19 with TRBJ1-5; D perhaps matches TRBD1 (5 bases). Germline V lookup: CDR1 LNHDA, CDR2 SQIVND (reference sequence). V lost 3 bases, J lost 0 bases, and 15 bases lay in between. This CDR3 comprises 17 residues. The DNA of the CDR3 is TGTGCCAGTAGTATCAGGGTCGGAGTCTATAGCAATCAGCCCCAGCATTTT. It translates to CASSIRVGVYSNQPQHF. Full variable domain (missing parts from reference TRBV19 and TRBJ1-5): DGGITQSPKYLFRKEGQNVTLSCEQNLNHDAMYWYRQDPGQGLRLIYYSQIVNDFQKGDIAEGYSVSREKKESFPLTVTSAQKNPTAFYLCASSIRVGVYSNQPQHFGDGTRLSIL.